This section outlines one T cell receptor (beta chain) sequence together with its context. Its antigen is not identified. These data are taken from a study of OX40 agonist ivuxolimab in advanced cancers. Study as a whole: Those treated in dose escalation had hepatocellular carcinoma, melanoma, renal cell cancer or head and neck cancer.

TCRdb's table, derived via immunoSEQ multiplex PCR, lists solely in-frame clones and lacks some. This sample has tens of thousands of clones, with 85% to 90% found just once. V was pared by 3 bases and J by 8 bases, with 20 bases between. This CDR3 contains 16 residues. Germline lookup yields CDR1 MGHRA and CDR2 YSYEKL. Study conclusions and caveats: Clonal expansion among partial responders at 0.1-3.0 mg/kg ranked near the lowest.

This chain links TRBV4-1 with TRBJ1-3, with D perhaps TRBD1 (5 bases). The sequence derives from an adult with an advanced solid tumor such as melanoma, head and neck, liver or kidney cancer. The material was CD4+ or CD8+ T cells sorted from blood, obtained in a trial of the OX40 agonist ivuxolimab. CDR3 residues: CASSHRFVGTWDTIYF. The DNA of the CDR3 is TGCGCCAGCAGCCACCGATTTGTCGGGACTTGGGACACCATATATTTT.